The entry below describes one T cell receptor beta chain. Antigen: not known. The data derive from a study of T cells after yellow fever vaccination. Overall study: For low cell numbers, libraries were made with SMART-Seq v4 Ultra Low Input.

One entry per CDR3 protein results from TCRdb running MiXCR on the 5' RACE reads. The profile shows about 340,000 distinct CDR3 sequences, around an eighth of them singletons. Trimming cost V 5 bases and J 2 bases, with 11 bases left between them. The CDR3 totals 14 residues. Germline V CDR1 and CDR2: SGHTA, FQGNSA. Study conclusions and caveats: Reappearance after the booster was observed for most primary-vaccination clones (about 96% CD4, around 90% CD8). Contaminating bulk clonotypes could be abundant in FACS-sorted repertoires. Secondary responses were weaker yet peaked faster, day 5 versus 15.

The V gene is TRBV7-2, the J gene TRBJ2-3; D uncertain. The TCR comes from a young man who received the YFV17D yellow fever vaccine. Here the sequenced sample was CD4+ T cells sorted from PBMCs, taken 15 days after the yellow fever booster vaccination. CDR3 coding DNA: TGTGCCAGCAGCCCCAATATGGTCACAGATACGCAGTATTTT. Protein: CASSPNMVTDTQYF.